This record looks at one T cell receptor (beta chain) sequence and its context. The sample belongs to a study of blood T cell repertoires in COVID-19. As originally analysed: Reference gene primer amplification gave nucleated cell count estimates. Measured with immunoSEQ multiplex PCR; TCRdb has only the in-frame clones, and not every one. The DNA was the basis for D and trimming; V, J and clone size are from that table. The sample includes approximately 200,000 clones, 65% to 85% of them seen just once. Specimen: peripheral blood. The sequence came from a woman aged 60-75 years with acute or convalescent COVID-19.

CDR3 bases: TGCGCCAGCAGCTTGGGTCTTACCGGGGAGCTGTTTTTT. It codes for CASSLGLTGELFF. J is TRBJ2-2 and V is TRBV5-1; D gene uncertain. The CDR3 totals 13 residues. The germline V gene encodes CDR1 SGHRS and CDR2 YFSETQ. V was trimmed by 0 bases and J by 5 bases, leaving 5 bases between them.